This T cell receptor beta chain was captured in a study of early T cells in non-severe SARS-CoV-2 infection. About the study: Chains were not paired, and sequencing was done on bulk RNA from unsorted whole blood.

Each single cDNA molecule received a unique molecular identifier. TCRdb re-called the 5' RACE reads through MiXCR, storing one row per CDR3 protein. The profile shows around 25,000 distinct CDR3 sequences, roughly 5% of them singletons. Germline values: CDR1 DFQATT, CDR2 SNEGSKA (reference sequence). V lost 4 bases to trimming and J lost 3 bases; unmatched junction nucleotides: 1. The CDR3 sequence is 12 residues long. Overall study findings and caveats: VDJdb-based annotation leaned toward anti-spike CD8 responses and missed private and CD4 specificities.

This clonotype showed up many times. Antigen unknown. The chain recombines TRBV20-1 with TRBJ2-3; 7 bases map to TRBD1. The TCR comes from an adult who was a healthcare worker with PCR-confirmed SARS-CoV-2 infection or an uninfected control (not recorded which). Sample: whole blood. CDR3 in DNA: TGCAGTGCTACGGACAGGACAGATACGCAGTATTTT. Translation gives CSATDRTDTQYF.